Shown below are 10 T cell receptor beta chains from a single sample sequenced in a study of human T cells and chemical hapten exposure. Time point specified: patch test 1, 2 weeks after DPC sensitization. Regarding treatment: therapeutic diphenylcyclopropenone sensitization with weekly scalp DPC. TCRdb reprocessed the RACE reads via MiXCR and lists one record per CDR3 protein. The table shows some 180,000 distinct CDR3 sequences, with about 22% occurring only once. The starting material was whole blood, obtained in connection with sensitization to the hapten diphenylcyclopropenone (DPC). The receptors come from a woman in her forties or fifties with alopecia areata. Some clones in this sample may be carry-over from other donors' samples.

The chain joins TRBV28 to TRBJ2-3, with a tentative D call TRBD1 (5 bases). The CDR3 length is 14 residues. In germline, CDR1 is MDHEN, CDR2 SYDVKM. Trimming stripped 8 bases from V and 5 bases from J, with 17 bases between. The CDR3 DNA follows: TGTGCCAGCCAAAGGGCAGGGATAGGAGATACGCAGTATTTT. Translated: CASQRAGIGDTQYF.

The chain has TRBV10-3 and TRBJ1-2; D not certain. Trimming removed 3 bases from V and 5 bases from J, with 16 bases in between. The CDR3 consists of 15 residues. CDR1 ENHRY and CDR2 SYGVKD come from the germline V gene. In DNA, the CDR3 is TGTGCCATCAGTGACCGGGCCTTGGTGGGATATGGCTACACCTTC. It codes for CAISDRALVGYGYTF.

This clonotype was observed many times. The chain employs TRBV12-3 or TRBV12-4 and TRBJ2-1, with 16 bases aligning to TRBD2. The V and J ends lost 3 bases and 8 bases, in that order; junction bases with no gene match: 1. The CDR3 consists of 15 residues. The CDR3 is CASSFGTSGRDEQFF. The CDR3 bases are TGTGCCAGCAGTTTCGGGACTAGCGGGAGGGATGAGCAGTTCTTC.

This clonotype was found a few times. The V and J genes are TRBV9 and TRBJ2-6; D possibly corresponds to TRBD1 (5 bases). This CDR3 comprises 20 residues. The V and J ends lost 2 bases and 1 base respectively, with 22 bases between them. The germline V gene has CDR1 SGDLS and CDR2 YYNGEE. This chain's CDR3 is CASSVQGSTRLLSGANVLTF. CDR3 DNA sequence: TGTGCCAGCAGCGTCCAGGGTTCAACCCGACTTTTATCTGGGGCCAACGTCCTGACTTTC.

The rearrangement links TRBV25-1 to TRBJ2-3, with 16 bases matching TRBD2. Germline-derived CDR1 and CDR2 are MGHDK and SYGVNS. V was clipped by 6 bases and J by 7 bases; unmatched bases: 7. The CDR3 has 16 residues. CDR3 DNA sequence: TGTGCCAGCAGCAAGGGACTAGCGGGAGGGCGAAATACGCAGTATTTT. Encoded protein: CASSKGLAGGRNTQYF. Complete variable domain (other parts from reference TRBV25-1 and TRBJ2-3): EADIYQTPRYLVIGTGKKITLECSQTMGHDKMYWYQQDPGMELHLIHYSYGVNSTEKGDLSSESTVSRIRTEHFPLTLESARPSHTSQYLCASSKGLAGGRNTQYFGPGTRLTVL.

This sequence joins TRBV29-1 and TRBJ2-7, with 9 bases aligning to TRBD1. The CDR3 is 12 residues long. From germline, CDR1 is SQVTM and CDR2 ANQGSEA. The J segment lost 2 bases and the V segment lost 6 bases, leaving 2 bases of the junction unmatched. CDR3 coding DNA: TGCAGCGTGGGGGACAGGGCCTACGAGCAGTACTTC. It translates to CSVGDRAYEQYF.

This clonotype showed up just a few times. CDR3 loop: CAISFTGAPSTDTQYF. In DNA form, the CDR3 reads TGTGCCATCAGTTTTACAGGGGCCCCAAGCACAGATACGCAGTATTTT. The chain couples TRBV10-3 to TRBJ2-3, with 7 positions matching TRBD1. There are 16 residues in the CDR3. V dropped 5 bases and J dropped 0; count of bases not matched to a gene: 8. Germline-derived CDR1 and CDR2 are ENHRY and SYGVKD.

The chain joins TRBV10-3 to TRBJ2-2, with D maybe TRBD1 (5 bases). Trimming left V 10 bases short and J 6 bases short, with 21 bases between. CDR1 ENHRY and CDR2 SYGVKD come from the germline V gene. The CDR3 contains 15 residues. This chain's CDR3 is CATSPGRVGPGELFF. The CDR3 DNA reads TGTGCCACCTCACCAGGCAGGGTCGGACCCGGGGAGCTGTTTTTT.

CDR3 amino acids: CSARSNNNSPLHF. Here the CDR3 DNA reads TGCAGTGCTAGAAGCAACAATAATTCACCCCTCCACTTT. The V call is TRBV20-1, the J call TRBJ1-6; D unresolved. Germline V CDR1 and CDR2: DFQATT, SNEGSKA (reference sequence). CDR3 length: 13 residues. V was pared by 2 bases and J by 5 bases, with 7 bases between.

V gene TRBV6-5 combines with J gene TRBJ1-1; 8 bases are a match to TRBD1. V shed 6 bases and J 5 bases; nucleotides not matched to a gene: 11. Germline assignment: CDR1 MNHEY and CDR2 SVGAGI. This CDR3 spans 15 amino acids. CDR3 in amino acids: CASRLQGAGGTEAFF. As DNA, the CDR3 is TGTGCCAGCAGACTTCAGGGGGCGGGTGGTACTGAAGCTTTCTTT.